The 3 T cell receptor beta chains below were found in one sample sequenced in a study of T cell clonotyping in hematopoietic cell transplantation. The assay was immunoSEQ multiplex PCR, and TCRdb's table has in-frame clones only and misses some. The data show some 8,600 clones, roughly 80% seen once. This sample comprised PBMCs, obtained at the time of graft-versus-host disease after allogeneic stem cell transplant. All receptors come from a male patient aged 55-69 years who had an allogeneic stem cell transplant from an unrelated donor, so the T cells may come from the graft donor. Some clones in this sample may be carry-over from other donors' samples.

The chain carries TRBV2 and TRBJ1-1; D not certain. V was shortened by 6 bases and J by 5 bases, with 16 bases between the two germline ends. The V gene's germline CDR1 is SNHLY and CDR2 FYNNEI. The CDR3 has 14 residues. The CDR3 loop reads CASRGEKRKTEAFF. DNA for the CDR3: TGTGCCAGCAGGGGTGAGAAGAGAAAAACTGAAGCTTTCTTT.

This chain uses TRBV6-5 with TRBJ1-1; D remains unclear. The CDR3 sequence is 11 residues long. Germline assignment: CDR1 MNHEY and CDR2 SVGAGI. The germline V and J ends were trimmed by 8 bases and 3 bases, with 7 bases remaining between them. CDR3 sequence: CASWQYTEAFF. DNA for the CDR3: TGTGCCAGCTGGCAGTACACTGAAGCTTTCTTT.

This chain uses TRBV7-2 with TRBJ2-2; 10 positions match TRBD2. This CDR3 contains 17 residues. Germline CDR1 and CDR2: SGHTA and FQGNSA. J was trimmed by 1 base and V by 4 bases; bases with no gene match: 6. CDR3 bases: TGTGCCAGCAGCTCTCTTATAGCGGGGGGGAACACCGGGGAGCTGTTTTTT. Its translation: CASSSLIAGGNTGELFF.